This TCR beta chain was sequenced in a study of vaccination and CD4 T cells after COVID-19. Study context: Overlapping SARS-CoV-2, HCoV-NL63, HCoV-OC43 and HCoV-229E spike peptides were used to stimulate cells. Cultures that served as controls received a CEFX pool, an HIV-1 Nef pool, or no peptide.

Treatment defined: approximately nine-day PBMC culture with coronavirus spike peptide pools or control peptides (ViraFEST assay). The unexposed donor gave CD4+ T cells before the COVID-19 pandemic (2011-2018). This clonotype occurred a few times. The antigen is unknown. Sequencing of DNA taken from cultured CD4+ T cells relied on the Oncomine TCR Beta short-read assay. Genomic DNA extraction was carried out from cultured CD4+ T cells. MiXCR was run by TCRdb on the PCR reads, yielding one entry per CDR3 protein. This table has over 9,500 distinct CDR3 sequences, under 40% appearing once. Material for sequencing was CD4+ T cells from blood, cultured in vitro. This receptor was taken from a human donor in good health.

Here the CDR3 DNA reads TGTGCCAGCAGCCTTAATACAGACTATGGCTACACCTTC. Translating gives CASSLNTDYGYTF. The J gene is TRBJ1-2, the V gene TRBV28; D unclear. The CDR3 is 13 residues long. Between the trimmed V and J ends, which lost 6 bases and 3 bases, there was a span of 11 bases. Looked up from germline, CDR1 is MDHEN and CDR2 is SYDVKM.